The rows below give T cell receptor beta chains drawn from one sample of a study of cytomegalovirus exposure and HLA in healthy donors. Using immunoSEQ multiplex PCR, the repertoire was profiled, and TCRdb retains in-frame clones only, with some absent. The data show more than 110,000 clones, roughly 76% seen once. The sequenced sample was PBMCs. Receptors originate from a human donor in good health. Both conserved end residues are part of each CDR3. The order of the fields is J gene, CDR3 length, clone size, D gene, V gene, CDR3 protein, CDR3 DNA. A D gene is named only where the DNA matches it firmly. Size is stated for part of the rows, as once, few or many counts, or as a class when the clone is expanded.

TRBJ2-1	16	once	-	TRBV11-3	CASSHATAGRRGEQFF	TGTGCCAGCAGCCATGCTACAGCCGGCAGGAGGGGTGAGCAGTTCTTC
TRBJ1-3	18	few	-	TRBV5-1	CASSLGIQGWGSGNTIYF	TGCGCCAGCAGCTTGGGCATTCAGGGTTGGGGCTCTGGAAACACCATATATTTT
TRBJ1-2	13	-	-	TRBV11-3	CASSQQGLDGYTF	TGTGCCAGCAGCCAACAGGGTCTTGATGGCTACACCTTC
TRBJ1-3	15	-	-	TRBV14	CASSSRSGTGNTIYF	TGTGCCAGCAGCTCAAGGTCAGGGACTGGAAACACCATATATTTT
TRBJ2-7	16	-	TRBD2	TRBV27	CASSPGRGRAAYEQYF	TGTGCCAGCAGTCCCGGTCGGGGGAGGGCCGCCTACGAGCAGTACTTC
TRBJ2-6	18	-	-	TRBV1	CTSSQGGGATQGSNVLTF	TGCACCAGCAGCCAAGGGGGAGGAGCTACCCAAGGATCCAACGTCCTGACTTTC
TRBJ1-1	14	-	TRBD1	TRBV5-5	CASSPGQGRTEAFF	TGTGCCAGCAGTCCGGGACAGGGTAGGACTGAAGCTTTCTTT
TRBJ1-5	13	few	-	TRBV4-1	CASSQGTDQPQHF	TGCGCCAGCAGCCAAGGGACAGATCAGCCCCAGCATTTT
TRBJ2-7	17	once	TRBD1	TRBV28	CASSHNPVRGLSYEQYF	TGTGCCAGCAGTCATAACCCGGTCAGGGGGTTGTCCTACGAGCAGTACTTC
TRBJ2-2	15	-	TRBD1	TRBV7-9	CASSSWTGNTGELFF	TGTGCCAGCAGCTCCTGGACAGGGAACACCGGGGAGCTGTTTTTT
TRBJ2-7	16	-	TRBD2	TRBV5-4	CASSFREGGTSYEQYF	TGTGCCAGCAGCTTTCGGGAGGGCGGGACGTCCTACGAGCAGTACTTC
TRBJ1-1	14	-	-	TRBV6-1	CASNEMGENTEAFF	TGTGCCAGCAATGAGATGGGAGAGAACACTGAAGCTTTCTTT
TRBJ2-2	19	-	TRBD2	TRBV14	CASSRWTSGTTPVTGELFF	TGTGCCAGCAGCAGATGGACTAGCGGGACCACCCCCGTTACCGGGGAGCTGTTTTTT
TRBJ1-5	14	-	-	TRBV28	CASRTGGENQPQHF	TGTGCCAGCAGAACGGGCGGGGAAAATCAGCCCCAGCATTTT
TRBJ2-5	15	once	-	TRBV6-5	CASSTGTLVQETQYF	TGTGCCAGCAGCACCGGTACCTTGGTCCAAGAGACCCAGTACTTC
TRBJ2-7	16	-	-	TRBV18	CASSLLQDSGAYEQYF	TGTGCCAGCTCACTTTTACAGGACTCGGGGGCCTACGAGCAGTACTTC
TRBJ2-1	18	once	TRBD1	TRBV7-9	CASSLAWTGEVVQNEQFF	TGTGCCAGCAGCTTAGCGTGGACAGGGGAGGTTGTACAGAATGAGCAGTTCTTC
TRBJ2-5	15	-	-	TRBV30	CASSGITTPGETQYF	TGTGCCTCCTCCGGGATAACAACCCCTGGGGAGACCCAGTACTTC
TRBJ2-3	16	-	TRBD2	TRBV4-1	CASRQTSGRAADTQYF	TGCGCCAGCAGGCAGACTAGCGGGAGGGCAGCAGATACGCAGTATTTT
TRBJ1-1	14	few	TRBD1	TRBV16	CASSRTGWGTEAFF	TGTGCCAGCAGCAGGACAGGGTGGGGCACTGAAGCTTTCTTT
TRBJ1-2	15	few	-	TRBV5-4	CASSLDGQRNYGYTF	TGTGCCAGCAGCTTGGATGGACAGCGTAACTATGGCTACACCTTC
TRBJ2-7	14	-	TRBD1	TRBV6-5	CASSTGQASYEQYF	TGTGCCAGCAGTACCGGACAGGCGTCCTACGAGCAGTACTTC
TRBJ2-3	13	-	-	TRBV5-1	CASSLSGGGPQYF	TGCGCCAGCAGCTTGTCCGGGGGAGGCCCGCAGTATTTT
TRBJ1-5	14	-	TRBD1	TRBV19	CASLDREGNQPQHF	TGTGCCAGCCTGGACAGGGAAGGCAATCAGCCCCAGCATTTT
TRBJ1-2	13	-	-	TRBV10-1	CASSERQGAGYTF	TGCGCCAGCAGTGAGAGGCAGGGCGCAGGCTACACCTTC
TRBJ2-7	9	once	-	TRBV27	CATHYEQYF	TGTGCCACCCACTACGAGCAGTACTTC
TRBJ2-7	14	-	TRBD1	TRBV5-1	CASSLGQTGNEQYF	TGCGCCAGCAGCTTGGGACAGACAGGGAACGAGCAGTACTTC
TRBJ2-7	15	-	TRBD2	TRBV15	CATSRGLADSYEQYF	TGTGCCACCAGCAGGGGACTAGCGGACTCCTACGAGCAGTACTTC
TRBJ2-1	14	few	TRBD2	TRBV27	CASRLGVAGNEQFF	TGTGCCAGCAGATTAGGCGTAGCGGGAAATGAGCAGTTCTTC
TRBJ1-2	13	once	-	TRBV28	CASSFVSVYGYTF	TGTGCCAGCAGTTTCGTCTCTGTATATGGCTACACCTTC
TRBJ2-3	16	-	TRBD1	TRBV10-3	CAISESGQGDTDTQYF	TGTGCCATCAGTGAGTCGGGACAGGGGGACACAGATACGCAGTATTTT
TRBJ2-3	15	-	TRBD2	TRBV13	CASSLLAGATDTQYF	TGTGCCAGCAGCTTACTAGCGGGAGCCACAGATACGCAGTATTTT
TRBJ2-2	13	-	-	TRBV19	CASSIRGSGELFF	TGTGCCAGTAGTATTCGCGGGTCCGGGGAGCTGTTTTTT
TRBJ2-1	14	-	TRBD1	TRBV4-1	CASSWGQGILEQFF	TGCGCCAGCAGTTGGGGACAGGGGATTCTTGAGCAGTTCTTC
TRBJ2-7	15	few	TRBD1	TRBV2	CASSERTGGSYEQYF	TGTGCCAGCAGTGAGCGGACAGGGGGGTCCTACGAGCAGTACTTC
TRBJ2-2	14	once	TRBD2	TRBV6-5	CASTRTSATGELFF	TGTGCCAGCACTAGGACTAGCGCGACCGGGGAGCTGTTTTTT
TRBJ2-5	12	-	-	TRBV4-1	CASSQDFETQYF	TGCGCCAGCAGCCAAGACTTTGAGACCCAGTACTTC
TRBJ2-5	15	-	TRBD1	TRBV5-1	CASSLEDRGWETQYF	TGCGCCAGCAGCTTGGAAGACAGGGGGTGGGAGACCCAGTACTTC
TRBJ1-4	12	-	-	TRBV5-6	CASSRGRIGQFF	TGTGCCAGCAGCCGGGGTCGGATAGGCCAGTTTTTT
TRBJ2-7	15	-	-	TRBV5-1	CASSLELAEYYEQYF	TGCGCCAGCAGCTTGGAACTAGCAGAATACTACGAGCAGTACTTC
TRBJ2-1	18	-	TRBD2	TRBV5-1	CASSFGNRLAGGRNEQFF	TGCGCCAGCAGCTTTGGGAATCGGTTAGCGGGGGGAAGGAATGAGCAGTTCTTC